The 5 T cell receptor beta chains given below trace back to one sample, sequenced in a study of tumor-infiltrating lymphocytes in primary liver carcinoma. TCR beta cDNA was made from 450 to 550 ng total RNA with a constant-region primer. Libraries covering TCR beta were generated through three nested multiplex PCR rounds (using a slightly modified ARM-PCR). With TRBV1-TRBV30 forward primers and a C-beta reverse primer, the first two PCR rounds were run for 10 cycles each. Via MiXCR, TCRdb re-called the multiplex PCR reads, giving one row per CDR3 protein. The table records about 78,000 distinct CDR3 sequences, roughly three quarters of them present only once. Unsorted bulk tissue, roughly 20-32 mg of it, served as the source for co-extraction of RNA and DNA. Sequences were obtained from liver tumor tissue from sampling region 4. Subset given: tumor region T4, right-lateral pole. All receptors derive from a man in his forties or fifties with primary liver carcinoma and hepatitis B virus infection.

This clonotype was recorded at least ten times. The genes are TRBV6-1 and TRBJ2-1; 12 nucleotides agree with TRBD2. The CDR3 extends over 15 amino acids. V was pared by 3 bases and J by 8 bases, with 5 bases of the junction left unmatched. Germline V gene sequence: CDR1 MNHNS, CDR2 SASEGT. CDR3 nucleotide sequence: TGTGCCAGCAGTGACCTAGCGGGAGGGCGCGATGAGCAGTTCTTC. This codes for CASSDLAGGRDEQFF.

The chain couples TRBV11-2 to TRBJ2-2, with a possible D match to TRBD2 (6 bases). The CDR3 loop spans 14 amino acids. Germline V gene lookup returns CDR1 SGHAT and CDR2 FQNNGV. Trimming removed 0 bases from V and 4 bases from J, with 6 bases in between. CDR3 coding DNA: TGTGCCAGCAGCTTAGAACTAGCCACCGGGGAGCTGTTTTTT. Translated, it gives CASSLELATGELFF.

In this sample, this clonotype turned up once. One end of the junction is discordant with germline, which a read error may explain. V gene TRBV6-5 combines with J gene TRBJ2-1; the match to TRBD2 covers 7 bases. This CDR3 is built from 14 residues. Looked up from germline, CDR1 is MNHEY and CDR2 is SVGAGI. The CDR3 loop is CARSQAGTYNGQFF. The CDR3 DNA reads TGTGCCAGAAGCCAAGCGGGGACCTACAATGGGCAGTTCTTC.

This clonotype was observed a few times. This sequence joins TRBV5-1 and TRBJ1-5; the match to TRBD1 covers 7 bases. The CDR3 extends over 14 amino acids. The junction had 5 bases not matched to a gene; V was cut back by 1 base and J by 7 bases. CDR1 and CDR2 (germline): SGHRS, YFSETQ. Written as DNA, the CDR3 is TGCGCCAGCAGCTTGAAAGGGGGCGGACAGCCCCAGCATTTT. It specifies CASSLKGGGQPQHF. Variable domain in full (rest from reference TRBV5-1 and TRBJ1-5): KAGVTQTPRYLIKTRGQQVTLSCSPISGHRSVSWYQQTPGQGLQFLFEYFSETQRNKGNFPGRFSGRQFSNSRSEMNVSTLELGDSALYLCASSLKGGGQPQHFGDGTRLSIL.

This clonotype was counted ten times or more. J is TRBJ2-3 and V is TRBV29-1, with D hard to call. V dropped 2 bases and J dropped 8 bases, with 11 bases sitting between them. Germline-derived CDR1 and CDR2 are SQVTM and ANQGSEA. The length of the CDR3 is 12 residues. This CDR3 is CSVEKATATQYF. Written as DNA, the CDR3 is TGCAGCGTTGAAAAGGCGACGGCTACGCAGTATTTT.